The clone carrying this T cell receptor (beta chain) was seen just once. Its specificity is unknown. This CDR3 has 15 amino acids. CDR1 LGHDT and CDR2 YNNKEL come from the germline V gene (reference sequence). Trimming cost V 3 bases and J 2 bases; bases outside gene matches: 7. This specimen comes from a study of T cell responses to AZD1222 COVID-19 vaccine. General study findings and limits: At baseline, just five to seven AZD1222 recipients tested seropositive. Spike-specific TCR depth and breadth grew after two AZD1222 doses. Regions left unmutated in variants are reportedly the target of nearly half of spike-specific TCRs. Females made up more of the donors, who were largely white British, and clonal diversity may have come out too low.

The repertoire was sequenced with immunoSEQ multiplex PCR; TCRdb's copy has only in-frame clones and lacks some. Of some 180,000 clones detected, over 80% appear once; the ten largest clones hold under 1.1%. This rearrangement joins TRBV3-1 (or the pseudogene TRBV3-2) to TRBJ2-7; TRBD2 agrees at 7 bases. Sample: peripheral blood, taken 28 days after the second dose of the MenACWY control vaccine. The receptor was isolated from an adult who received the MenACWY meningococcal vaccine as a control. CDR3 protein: CASSQVLAATYEQYF. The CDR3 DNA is TGTGCCAGCAGCCAGGTCCTAGCGGCCACCTACGAGCAGTACTTC.